The clone carrying this T cell receptor (beta chain) was detected only once. Its antigen is undetermined. Noted time point: blood 4 weeks post-SBRT, at nephrectomy. The treatment denotes: 15 Gy SBRT to primary tumor, nephrectomy 4 weeks later. Nephrectomy followed 15 Gy stereotactic body radiation by 4 weeks. Radiation-treated patients gave blood at baseline, week 2 and week 4. The repertoire was sequenced with immunoSEQ multiplex PCR; TCRdb's copy has only in-frame clones and lacks some. This sample has just under 150,000 clones, with around nine tenths found just once. These data belong to a study of radiation and T cells in renal cell carcinoma. Whole-study findings and limits: Top tumor clonotypes rose in blood 2 weeks post-radiation, then contracted.

Germline V CDR1 and CDR2: MNHEY, SVGAGI. V lost 8 bases and J lost 4, with 15 bases in between. The length of the CDR3 is 14 residues. The clonotype comes from a woman aged 45 to 65 with renal cell carcinoma. V usage is TRBV6-5 and J usage is TRBJ1-3; D ambiguous. The source material was blood, sampled from a patient whose treatment included radiotherapy and nephrectomy. CDR3 in DNA: TGTGCCAGCGGAGGTGCGTCCGCGGGAAACACCATATATTTT. Translated: CASGGASAGNTIYF.